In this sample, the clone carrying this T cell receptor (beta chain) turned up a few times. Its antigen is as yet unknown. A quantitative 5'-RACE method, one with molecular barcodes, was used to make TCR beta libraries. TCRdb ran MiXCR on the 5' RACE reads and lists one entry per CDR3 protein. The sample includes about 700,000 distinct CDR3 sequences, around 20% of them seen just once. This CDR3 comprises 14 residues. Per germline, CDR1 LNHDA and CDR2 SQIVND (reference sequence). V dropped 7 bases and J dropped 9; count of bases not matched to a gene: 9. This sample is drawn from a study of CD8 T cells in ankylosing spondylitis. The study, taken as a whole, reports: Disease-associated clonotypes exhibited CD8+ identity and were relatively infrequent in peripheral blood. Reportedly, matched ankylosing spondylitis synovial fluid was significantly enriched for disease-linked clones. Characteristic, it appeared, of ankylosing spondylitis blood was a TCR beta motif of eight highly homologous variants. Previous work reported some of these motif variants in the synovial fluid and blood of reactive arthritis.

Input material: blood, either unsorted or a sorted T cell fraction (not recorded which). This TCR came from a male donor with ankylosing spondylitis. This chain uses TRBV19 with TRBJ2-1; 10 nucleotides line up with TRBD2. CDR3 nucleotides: TGTGCCAGTAAAGCGGGAGGGCCCCAAGGTGAGCAGTTCTTC. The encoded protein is CASKAGGPQGEQFF.